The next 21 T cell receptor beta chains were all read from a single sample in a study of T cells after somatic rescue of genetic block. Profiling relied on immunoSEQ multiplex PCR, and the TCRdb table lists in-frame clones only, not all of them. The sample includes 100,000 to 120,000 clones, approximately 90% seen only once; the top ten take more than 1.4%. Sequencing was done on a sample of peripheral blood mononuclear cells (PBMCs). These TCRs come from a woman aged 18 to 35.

CDR3 in DNA: TGCGCCAGCAGCTTGGAGGGTGGTAGTTCACCCCTCCACTTT. It yields the protein CASSLEGGSSPLHF. The rearrangement links TRBV5-1 to TRBJ1-6; D unresolved. Trimming stripped 0 bases from V and 9 bases from J, with 10 bases between. Germline CDR1 reads SGHRS; CDR2 reads YFSETQ. CDR3 length equals 14 residues.

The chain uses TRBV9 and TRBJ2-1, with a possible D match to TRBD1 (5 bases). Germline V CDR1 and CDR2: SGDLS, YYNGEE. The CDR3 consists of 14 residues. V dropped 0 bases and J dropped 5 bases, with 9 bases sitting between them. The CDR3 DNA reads TGTGCCAGCAGCGTAGGGGGCAGGGACAATGAGCAGTTCTTC. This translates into CASSVGGRDNEQFF.

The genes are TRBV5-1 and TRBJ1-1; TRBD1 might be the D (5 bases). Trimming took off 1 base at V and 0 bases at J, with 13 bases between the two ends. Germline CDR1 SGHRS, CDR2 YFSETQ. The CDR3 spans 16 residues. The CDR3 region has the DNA TGCGCCAGCAGCTTGCTTACAGGCTATTTGAACACTGAAGCTTTCTTT. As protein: CASSLLTGYLNTEAFF.

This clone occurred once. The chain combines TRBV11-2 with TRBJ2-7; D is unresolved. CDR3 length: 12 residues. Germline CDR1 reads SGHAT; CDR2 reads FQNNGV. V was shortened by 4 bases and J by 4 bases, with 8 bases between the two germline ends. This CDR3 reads CASSSRLYEQYF. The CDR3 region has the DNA TGTGCCAGCAGCTCTAGACTGTACGAGCAGTACTTC.

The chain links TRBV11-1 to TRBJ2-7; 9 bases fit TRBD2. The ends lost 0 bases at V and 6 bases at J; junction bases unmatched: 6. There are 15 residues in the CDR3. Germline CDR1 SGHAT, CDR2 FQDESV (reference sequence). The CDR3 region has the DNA TGTGCCAGCAGCTTAGCGCTAGCGGGGCCTCGCGAGCAGTACTTC. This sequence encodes CASSLALAGPREQYF.

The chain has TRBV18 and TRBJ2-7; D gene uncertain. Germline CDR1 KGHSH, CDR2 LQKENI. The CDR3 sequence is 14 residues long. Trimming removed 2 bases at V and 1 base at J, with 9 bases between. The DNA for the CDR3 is TGTGCCAGCTCACCATCCATCCTTTCCTACGAGCAGTACTTC. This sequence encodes CASSPSILSYEQYF.

DNA for the CDR3: TGTGCCAGCAGCTCAGGGCGGGGCTACGAGCAGTACTTC. It specifies CASSSGRGYEQYF. The rearrangement joins TRBV7-9 to TRBJ2-7; TRBD2 is a possible D gene (6 bases). V was clipped by 4 bases and J by 3 bases, with 10 bases between them. CDR1 and CDR2 (germline): SEHNR, FQNEAQ (reference sequence). The CDR3 extends over 13 amino acids.

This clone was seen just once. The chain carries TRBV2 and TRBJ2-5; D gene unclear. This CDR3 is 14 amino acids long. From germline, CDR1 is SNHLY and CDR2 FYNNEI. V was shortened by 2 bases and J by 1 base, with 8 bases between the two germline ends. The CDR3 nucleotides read TGTGCCAGCAGTGAACTCTTCTCCCAAGAGACCCAGTACTTC. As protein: CASSELFSQETQYF.

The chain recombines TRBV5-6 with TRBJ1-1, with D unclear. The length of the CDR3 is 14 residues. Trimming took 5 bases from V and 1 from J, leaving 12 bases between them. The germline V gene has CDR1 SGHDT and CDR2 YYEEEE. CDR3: CASSFGLENTEAFF. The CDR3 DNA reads TGTGCCAGCAGTTTTGGACTTGAGAACACTGAAGCTTTCTTT.

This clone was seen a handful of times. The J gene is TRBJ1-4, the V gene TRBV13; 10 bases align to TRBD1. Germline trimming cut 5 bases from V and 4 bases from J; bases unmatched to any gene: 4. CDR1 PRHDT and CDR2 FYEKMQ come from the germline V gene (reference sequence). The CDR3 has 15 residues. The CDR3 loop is CASSRTGGVNEKLFF. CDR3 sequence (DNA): TGTGCCAGCAGCAGGACAGGGGGGGTTAATGAAAAACTGTTTTTT.

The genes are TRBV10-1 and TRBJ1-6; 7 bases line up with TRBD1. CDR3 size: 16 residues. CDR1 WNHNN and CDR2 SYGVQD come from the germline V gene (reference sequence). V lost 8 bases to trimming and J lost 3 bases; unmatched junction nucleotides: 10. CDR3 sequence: CASSTGVQGYNSPLHF. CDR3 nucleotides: TGCGCCAGCTCTACAGGGGTTCAAGGCTATAATTCACCCCTCCACTTT.

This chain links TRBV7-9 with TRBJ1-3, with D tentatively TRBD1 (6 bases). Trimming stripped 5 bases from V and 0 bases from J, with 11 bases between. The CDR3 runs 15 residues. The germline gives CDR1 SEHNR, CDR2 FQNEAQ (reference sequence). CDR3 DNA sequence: TGTGCCAGCAGCCCAGACAGGTCCTCTGGAAACACCATATATTTT. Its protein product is CASSPDRSSGNTIYF. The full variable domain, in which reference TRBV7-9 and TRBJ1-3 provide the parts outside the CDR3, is DTGVSQNPRHKITKRGQNVTFRCDPISEHNRLYWYRQTLGQGPEFLTYFQNEAQLEKSRLLSDRFSAERPKGSFSTLEIQRTEQGDSAMYLCASSPDRSSGNTIYFGEGSWLTVV.

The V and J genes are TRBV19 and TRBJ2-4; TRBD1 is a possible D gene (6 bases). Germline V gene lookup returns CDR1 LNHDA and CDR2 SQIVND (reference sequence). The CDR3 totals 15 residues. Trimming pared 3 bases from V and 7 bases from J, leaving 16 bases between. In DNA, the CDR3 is TGTGCCAGTAGTATTCGAGGGGGATCGGGGAACATTCAGTACTTC. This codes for CASSIRGGSGNIQYF.

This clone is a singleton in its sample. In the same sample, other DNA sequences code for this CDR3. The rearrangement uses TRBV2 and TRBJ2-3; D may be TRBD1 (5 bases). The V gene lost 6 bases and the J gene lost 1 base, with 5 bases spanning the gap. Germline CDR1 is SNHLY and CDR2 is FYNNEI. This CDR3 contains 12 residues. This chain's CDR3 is CASRGGTDTQYF. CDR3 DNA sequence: TGTGCCAGCAGAGGGGGCACAGATACGCAGTATTTT.

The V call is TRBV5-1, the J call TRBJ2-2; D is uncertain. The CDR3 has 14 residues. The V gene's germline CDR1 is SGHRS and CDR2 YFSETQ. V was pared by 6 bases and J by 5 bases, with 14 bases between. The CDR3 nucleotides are TGCGCCAGCAACCCGGAACACCAAACCGGGGAGCTGTTTTTT. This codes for CASNPEHQTGELFF.

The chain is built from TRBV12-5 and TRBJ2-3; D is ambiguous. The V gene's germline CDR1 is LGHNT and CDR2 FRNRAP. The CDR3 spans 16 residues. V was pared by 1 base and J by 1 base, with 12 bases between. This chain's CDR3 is CASGLGTDARTDTQYF. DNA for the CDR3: TGTGCTAGTGGTTTGGGAACAGATGCCCGCACAGATACGCAGTATTTT.

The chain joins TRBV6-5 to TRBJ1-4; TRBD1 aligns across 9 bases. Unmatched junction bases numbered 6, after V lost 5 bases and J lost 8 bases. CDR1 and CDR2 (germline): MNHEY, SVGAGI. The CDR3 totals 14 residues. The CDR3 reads CASSTGTGNEKLFF. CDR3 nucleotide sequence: TGTGCCAGCAGTACCGGGACAGGGAACGAAAAACTGTTTTTT.

The CDR3 bases are TGTGCCAGCAGTGATAGGCTAGCGGGGGAGCAGTTCTTC. Translation: CASSDRLAGEQFF. The rearrangement uses TRBV25-1 and TRBJ2-1, with 9 bases matching TRBD2. The CDR3 is 13 residues long. V lost 3 bases to trimming and J lost 10 bases; unmatched junction nucleotides: 4. Per germline, CDR1 MGHDK and CDR2 SYGVNS. Based on the CDR3 plus reference TRBV25-1 and TRBJ2-1, the full variable domain is EADIYQTPRYLVIGTGKKITLECSQTMGHDKMYWYQQDPGMELHLIHYSYGVNSTEKGDLSSESTVSRIRTEHFPLTLESARPSHTSQYLCASSDRLAGEQFFGPGTRLTVL.

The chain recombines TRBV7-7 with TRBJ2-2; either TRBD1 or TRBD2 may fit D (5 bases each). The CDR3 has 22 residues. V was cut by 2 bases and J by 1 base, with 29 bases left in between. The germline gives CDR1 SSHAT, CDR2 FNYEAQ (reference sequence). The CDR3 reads CASSLISGQSRVGLKNTGELFF. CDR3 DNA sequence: TGTGCCAGCAGCTTAATAAGTGGTCAGAGCAGGGTCGGACTCAAGAACACCGGGGAGCTGTTTTTT.

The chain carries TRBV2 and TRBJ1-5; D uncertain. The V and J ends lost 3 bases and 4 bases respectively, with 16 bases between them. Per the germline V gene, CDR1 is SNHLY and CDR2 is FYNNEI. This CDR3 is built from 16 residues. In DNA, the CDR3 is TGTGCCAGCAGTGACTCAGCCCCGGGAAATAATCAGCCCCAGCATTTT. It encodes CASSDSAPGNNQPQHF. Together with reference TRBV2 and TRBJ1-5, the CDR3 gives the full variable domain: EPEVTQTPSHQVTQMGQEVILRCVPISNHLYFYWYRQILGQKVEFLVSFYNNEISEKSEIFDDQFSVERPDGSNFTLKIRSTKLEDSAMYFCASSDSAPGNNQPQHFGDGTRLSIL.

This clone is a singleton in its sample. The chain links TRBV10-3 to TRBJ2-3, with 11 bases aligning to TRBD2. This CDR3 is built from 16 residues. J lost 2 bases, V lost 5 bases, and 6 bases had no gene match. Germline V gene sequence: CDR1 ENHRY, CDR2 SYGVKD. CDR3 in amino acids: CAISTPSGGITDTQYF. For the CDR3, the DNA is TGTGCCATCAGTACCCCTAGCGGGGGGATCACAGATACGCAGTATTTT.